This T cell receptor (beta chain) was obtained from a study of tumor-infiltrating lymphocytes in primary liver carcinoma. Synthesis of TCR beta cDNA was carried out from 500 ng total RNA with a constant-region primer. Each TCR beta library was derived from three nested multiplex PCR rounds that employed slightly modified ARM-PCR. A C-beta reverse primer was combined with TRBV1-TRBV30 forward primers in the first two PCR rounds, and each round had roughly 11 cycles. In TCRdb, the multiplex PCR reads were re-called with MiXCR into one record per CDR3 protein. The sample includes roughly 80,000 distinct CDR3 sequences, 60% to 75% of them seen just once. Co-extracting RNA and DNA was done with about 17-31 mg of unsorted bulk tissue as input. Sampling of each tumor involved five separate regions. On this clonotype: Its antigen is as yet unknown. Given the absence of the conserved phenylalanine or tryptophan at the CDR3 end, a read error is likely.

The CDR3 totals 16 residues. Germline V gene sequence: CDR1 SQVTM, CDR2 ANQGSEA. The study's findings and limits: The proportion of top clones found throughout all five tumor regions was only about 7-25%.

This clonotype originated in a middle-aged man with primary liver carcinoma and hepatitis B virus infection. The sample was liver tumor tissue from sampling region 1. The subset was: tumor region T1, superior pole. V is TRBV29-1 and J is TRBJ2-1, with 9 bases fitting TRBD2. CDR3 region: CGVEPLASGTYNEQFS. DNA for the CDR3: TGCGGCGTTGAACCCCTGGCTAGCGGGACCTACAATGAGCAGTTCTCC.